This TCR beta chain was profiled in a study of T cells expressing NK-cell markers. The CDR3 is made up of 15 amino acids. About this clonotype: Its antigen is undetermined.

TCRdb re-called the 5' RACE reads and shows each CDR3 protein once, DNA omitted. This table holds 500,000 to 700,000 distinct CDR3 sequences. Regarding the study as a whole: In a handful of donors, dominant clonotypes made up roughly 25-60.1% of CD3+CD56-NKG2C+ cells.

The source of this sequence is a man aged 18 to 30 in good health. Sequences were obtained from blood T cells: a sorted CD56 or NKG2C T cell subset, CD4+ or CD8+ T cells, or bulk PBMC T cells (not recorded which). The gene calls are TRBV12-3 or TRBV12-4 and TRBJ1-4; TCRdb names TRBD1, which stays unverified in the absence of DNA. CDR3 in amino acids: CASSLVQGGNRKLFF.